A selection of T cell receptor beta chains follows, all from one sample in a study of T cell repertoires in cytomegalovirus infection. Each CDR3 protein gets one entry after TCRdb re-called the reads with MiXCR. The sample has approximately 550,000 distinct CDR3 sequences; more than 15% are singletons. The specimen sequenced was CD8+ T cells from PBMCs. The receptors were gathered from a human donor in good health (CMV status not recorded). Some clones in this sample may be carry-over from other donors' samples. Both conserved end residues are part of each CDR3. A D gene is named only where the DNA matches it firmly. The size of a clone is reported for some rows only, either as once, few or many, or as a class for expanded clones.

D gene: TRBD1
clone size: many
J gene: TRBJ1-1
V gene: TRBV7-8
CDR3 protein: CASNDLQGADTEAFF
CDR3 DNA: TGTGCCAGCAACGATCTACAGGGGGCGGACACTGAAGCTTTCTTT

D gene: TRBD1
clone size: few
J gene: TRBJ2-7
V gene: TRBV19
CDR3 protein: CASSIGTGYYEQYF
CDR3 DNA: TGTGCCAGTAGTATAGGGACAGGATACTACGAGCAGTACTTC

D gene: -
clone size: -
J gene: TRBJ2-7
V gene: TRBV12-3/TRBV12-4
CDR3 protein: CASTPRRRDVGEQYF
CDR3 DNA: TGTGCCAGCACCCCTAGAAGGCGGGATGTTGGAGAGCAGTACTTC

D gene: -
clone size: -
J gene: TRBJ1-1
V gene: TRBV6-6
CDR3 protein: CASSYSSATEAFF
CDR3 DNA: TGTGCCAGCAGTTACTCCTCGGCCACTGAAGCTTTCTTT

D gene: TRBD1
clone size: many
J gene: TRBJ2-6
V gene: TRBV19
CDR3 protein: CASSMGQAYRSGANVLTF
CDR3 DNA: TGTGCCAGTAGTATGGGACAGGCGTATCGCTCTGGGGCCAACGTCCTGACTTTC

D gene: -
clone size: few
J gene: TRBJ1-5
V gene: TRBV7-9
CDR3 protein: CASSLGGLYSNQPQHF
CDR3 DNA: TGTGCCAGCAGCTTAGGGGGACTTTATAGCAATCAGCCCCAGCATTTT

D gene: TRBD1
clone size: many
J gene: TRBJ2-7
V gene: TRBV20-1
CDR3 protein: CSARFKDRGPEQYF
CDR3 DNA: TGCAGTGCTAGATTCAAGGACAGGGGGCCCGAGCAGTACTTC

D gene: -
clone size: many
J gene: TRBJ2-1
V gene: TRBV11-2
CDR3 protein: CASSLAFSDEQFF
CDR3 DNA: TGTGCCAGCAGCTTAGCTTTCAGCGATGAGCAGTTCTTC

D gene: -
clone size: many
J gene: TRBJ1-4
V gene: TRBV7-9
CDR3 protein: CASSQFPGTFGEKLFF
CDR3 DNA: TGTGCCAGCAGCCAGTTCCCAGGGACGTTTGGGGAAAAACTGTTTTTT

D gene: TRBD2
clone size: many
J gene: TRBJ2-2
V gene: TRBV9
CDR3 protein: CASSVAAGRTGELFF
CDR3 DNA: TGTGCCAGCAGCGTAGCTGCCGGGAGGACCGGGGAGCTGTTTTTT

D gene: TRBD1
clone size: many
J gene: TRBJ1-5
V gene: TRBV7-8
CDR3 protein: CASSLGDSYNQPQHF
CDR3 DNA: TGTGCCAGCAGCTTAGGGGACAGCTACAATCAGCCCCAGCATTTT

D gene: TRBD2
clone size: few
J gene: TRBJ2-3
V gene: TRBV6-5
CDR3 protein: CASSSGEPSTQYF
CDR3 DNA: TGTGCCAGCAGTAGCGGGGAGCCAAGTACGCAGTATTTT

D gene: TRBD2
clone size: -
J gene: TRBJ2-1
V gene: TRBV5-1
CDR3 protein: CASSLVAGGYTYNEQFF
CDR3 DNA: TGCGCCAGCAGCTTGGTAGCGGGGGGCTATACCTACAATGAGCAGTTCTTC

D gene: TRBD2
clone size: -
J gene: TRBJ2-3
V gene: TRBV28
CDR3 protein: CASTPDGTSGYHTDTQYF
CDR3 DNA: TGTGCCAGCACGCCTGATGGGACTAGCGGATACCACACAGATACGCAGTATTTT

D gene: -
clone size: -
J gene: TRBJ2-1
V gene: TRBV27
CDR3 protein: CASSPTTGAPNEQFF
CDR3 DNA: TGTGCCAGCAGTCCTACCACGGGCGCCCCAAATGAGCAGTTCTTC

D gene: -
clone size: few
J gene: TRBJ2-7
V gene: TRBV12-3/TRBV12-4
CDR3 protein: CASSNAGTVIDYEQYF
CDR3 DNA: TGTGCCAGCAGCAATGCCGGGACCGTGATTGACTACGAGCAGTACTTC

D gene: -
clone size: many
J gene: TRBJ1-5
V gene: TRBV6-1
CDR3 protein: CASSEYPFWREGSNQPQHF
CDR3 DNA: TGTGCCAGCAGTGAATACCCTTTTTGGAGGGAGGGTAGCAATCAGCCCCAGCATTTT

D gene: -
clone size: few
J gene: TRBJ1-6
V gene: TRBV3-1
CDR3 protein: CASSREWAGTNSPLHF
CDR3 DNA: TGTGCCAGCAGCCGGGAGTGGGCAGGGACTAATTCACCCCTCCACTTT

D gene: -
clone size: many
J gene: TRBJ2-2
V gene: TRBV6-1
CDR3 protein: CASSDPGRSNTGELFF
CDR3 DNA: TGTGCCAGCAGTGATCCGGGGCGGTCGAACACCGGGGAGCTGTTTTTT